This T cell receptor (beta chain) comes out of a study of T cell repertoires in cytomegalovirus infection. Using its own MiXCR run on the reads, TCRdb lists one record per CDR3 protein. The sample has roughly 990,000 distinct CDR3 sequences; around 31% are singletons. The CDR3 extends over 15 amino acids. V lost 6 bases, J lost 3 bases, and 7 bases stayed unmatched. Germline loops: CDR1 MNHEY, CDR2 SMNVEV (reference sequence). Concerning this clonotype itself: What it binds is not known.

Sample: cultured CD8+ T cells from PBMCs, taken from culture after CMV antigen stimulation. This clonotype was sampled from a human donor in good health (CMV status not recorded). Some clones in this sample may be carry-over from other donors' samples. V usage is TRBV27 and J usage is TRBJ2-1, with 8 bases matching TRBD1. CDR3 sequence: CASRLGQGGYNEQFF. The CDR3 nucleotides are TGTGCCAGCAGACTCGGACAGGGAGGCTACAATGAGCAGTTCTTC.